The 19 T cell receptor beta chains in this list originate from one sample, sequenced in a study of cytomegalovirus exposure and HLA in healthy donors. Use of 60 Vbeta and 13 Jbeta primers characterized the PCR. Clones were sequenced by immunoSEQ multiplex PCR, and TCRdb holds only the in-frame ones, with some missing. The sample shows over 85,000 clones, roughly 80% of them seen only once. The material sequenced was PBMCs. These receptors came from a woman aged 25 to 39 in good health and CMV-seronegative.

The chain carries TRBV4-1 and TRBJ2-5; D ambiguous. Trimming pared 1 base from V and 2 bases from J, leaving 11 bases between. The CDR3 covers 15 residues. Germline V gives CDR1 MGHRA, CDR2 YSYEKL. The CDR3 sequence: CASSQAPRSQETQYF. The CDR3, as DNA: TGCGCCAGCAGCCAAGCCCCCAGATCTCAAGAGACCCAGTACTTC.

The CDR3 DNA is TGTGCCAGCAGCTTCGGACTAGCACAGGGACGGTACGAGCAGTACTTC. Translated: CASSFGLAQGRYEQYF. V gene TRBV7-2 combines with J gene TRBJ2-7, with 8 bases that match TRBD2. CDR3 size: 16 residues. The germline V gene has CDR1 SGHTA and CDR2 FQGNSA. With 3 bases clipped from V and 4 bases from J, the junction kept 11 bases outside the gene matches.

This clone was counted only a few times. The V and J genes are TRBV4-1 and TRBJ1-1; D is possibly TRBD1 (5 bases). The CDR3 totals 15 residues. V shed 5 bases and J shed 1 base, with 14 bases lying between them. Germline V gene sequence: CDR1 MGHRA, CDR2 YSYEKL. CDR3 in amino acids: CASSSTALWNTEAFF. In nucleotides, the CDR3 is TGCGCCAGCAGCTCGACAGCACTCTGGAACACTGAAGCTTTCTTT.

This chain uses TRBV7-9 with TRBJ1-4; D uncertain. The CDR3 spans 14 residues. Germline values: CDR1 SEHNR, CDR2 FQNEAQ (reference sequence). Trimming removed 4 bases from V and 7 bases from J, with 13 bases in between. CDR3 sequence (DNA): TGTGCCAGCAGCTCGGTGGGTCGGGGTGAAAAACTGTTTTTT. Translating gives CASSSVGRGEKLFF.

The CDR3 reads CASSQVPNQPQHF. The CDR3, as DNA: TGTGCCAGCAGCCAAGTTCCTAATCAGCCCCAGCATTTT. This chain joins TRBV4-2 and TRBJ1-5; D gene ambiguous. The CDR3 is made up of 13 amino acids. V dropped 1 base and J dropped 4 bases, with 5 bases sitting between them. The germline CDR1 and CDR2 sequences are LGHNA and YNFKEQ.

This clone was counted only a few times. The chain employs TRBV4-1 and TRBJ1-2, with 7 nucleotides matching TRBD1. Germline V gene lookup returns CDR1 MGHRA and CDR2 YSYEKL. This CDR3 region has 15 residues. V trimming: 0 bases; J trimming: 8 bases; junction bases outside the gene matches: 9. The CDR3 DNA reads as TGCGCCAGCAGCCAAGAGACCCTGACAGGGAGAGGCTACACCTTC. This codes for CASSQETLTGRGYTF.

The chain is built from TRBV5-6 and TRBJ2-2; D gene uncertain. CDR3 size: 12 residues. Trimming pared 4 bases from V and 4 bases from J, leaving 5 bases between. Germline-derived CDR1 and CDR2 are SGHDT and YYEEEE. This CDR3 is CASSLSTGELFF. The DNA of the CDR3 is TGTGCCAGCAGCCTTAGCACCGGGGAGCTGTTTTTT.

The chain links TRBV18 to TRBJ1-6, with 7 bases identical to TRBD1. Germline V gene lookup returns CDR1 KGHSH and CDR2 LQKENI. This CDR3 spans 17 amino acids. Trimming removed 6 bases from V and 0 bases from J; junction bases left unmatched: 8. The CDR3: CASSPRQGSSYNSPLHF. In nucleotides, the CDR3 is TGTGCCAGCTCGCCTAGACAGGGAAGCTCCTATAATTCACCCCTCCACTTT.

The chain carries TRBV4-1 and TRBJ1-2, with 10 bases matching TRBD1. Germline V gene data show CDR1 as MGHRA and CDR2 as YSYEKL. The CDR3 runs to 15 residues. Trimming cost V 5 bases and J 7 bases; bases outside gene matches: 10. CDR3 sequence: CASSDTGTGVGGYTF. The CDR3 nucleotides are TGCGCCAGCAGCGACACCGGGACAGGGGTGGGTGGCTACACCTTC.

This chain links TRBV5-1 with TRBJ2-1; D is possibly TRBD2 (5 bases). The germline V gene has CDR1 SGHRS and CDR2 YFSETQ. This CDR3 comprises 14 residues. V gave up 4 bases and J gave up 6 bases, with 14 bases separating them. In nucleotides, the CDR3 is TGCGCCAGCAGCCAAGGACTGGCGCGCAATGAGCAGTTCTTC. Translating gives CASSQGLARNEQFF.

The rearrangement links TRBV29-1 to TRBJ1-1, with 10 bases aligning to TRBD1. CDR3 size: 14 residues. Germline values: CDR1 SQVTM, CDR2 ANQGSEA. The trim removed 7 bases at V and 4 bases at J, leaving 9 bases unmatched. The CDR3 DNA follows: TGCAGCGACCTAAGGACAGGGGGAAGCACTGAAGCTTTCTTT. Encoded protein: CSDLRTGGSTEAFF.

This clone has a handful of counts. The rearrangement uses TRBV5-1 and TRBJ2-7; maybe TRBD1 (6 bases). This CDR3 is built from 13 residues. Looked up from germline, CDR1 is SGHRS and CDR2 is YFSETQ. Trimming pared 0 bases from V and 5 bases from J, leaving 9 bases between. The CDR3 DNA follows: TGCGCCAGCAGCTTGGCGGACAGCCACGAGCAGTACTTC. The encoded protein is CASSLADSHEQYF.

This CDR3 reads CAISDAGGHEQYF. The CDR3 nucleotides read TGTGCCATCAGTGACGCAGGGGGGCACGAGCAGTACTTC. The chain couples TRBV10-3 to TRBJ2-7; D might be TRBD1 (7 bases). The CDR3 totals 13 residues. The germline V gene encodes CDR1 ENHRY and CDR2 SYGVKD. Trimming took 3 bases from V and 5 from J, leaving 11 bases between them.

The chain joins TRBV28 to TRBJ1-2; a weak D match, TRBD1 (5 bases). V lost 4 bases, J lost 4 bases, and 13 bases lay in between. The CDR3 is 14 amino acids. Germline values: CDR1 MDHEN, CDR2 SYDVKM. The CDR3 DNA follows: TGTGCCAGCAGTTACACTGACAGCTCCTATGGCTACACCTTC. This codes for CASSYTDSSYGYTF.

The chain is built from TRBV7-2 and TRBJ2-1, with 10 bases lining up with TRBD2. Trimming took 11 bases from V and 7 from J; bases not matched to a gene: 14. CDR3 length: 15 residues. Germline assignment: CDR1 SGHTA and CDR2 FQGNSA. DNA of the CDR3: TGTGCCTGTAGGGAGCGGGGGGGCCTCTTGAATGAGCAGTTCTTC. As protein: CACRERGGLLNEQFF.

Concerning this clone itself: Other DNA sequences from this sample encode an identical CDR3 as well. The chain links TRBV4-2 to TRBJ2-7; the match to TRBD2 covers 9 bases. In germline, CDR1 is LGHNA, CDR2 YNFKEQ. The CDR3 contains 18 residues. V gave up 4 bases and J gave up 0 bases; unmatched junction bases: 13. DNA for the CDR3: TGTGCCAGCAGCCTCCTAACCTTAAGCGGGAGGAGCTCCTACGAGCAGTACTTC. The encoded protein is CASSLLTLSGRSSYEQYF.

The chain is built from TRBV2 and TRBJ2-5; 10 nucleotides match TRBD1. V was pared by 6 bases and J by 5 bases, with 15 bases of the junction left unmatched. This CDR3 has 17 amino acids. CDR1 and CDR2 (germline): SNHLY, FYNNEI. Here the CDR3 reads CASSGGEGTGAGETQYF. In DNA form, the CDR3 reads TGTGCCAGCAGCGGGGGGGAAGGGACAGGGGCGGGGGAGACCCAGTACTTC.

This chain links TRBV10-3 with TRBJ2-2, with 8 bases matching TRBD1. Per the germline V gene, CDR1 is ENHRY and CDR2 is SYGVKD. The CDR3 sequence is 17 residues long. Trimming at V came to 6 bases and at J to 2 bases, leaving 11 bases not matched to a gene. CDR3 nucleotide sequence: TGTGCCATCAGCTTGGCCGACAGGGGAGGAAACACCGGGGAGCTGTTTTTT. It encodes CAISLADRGGNTGELFF.

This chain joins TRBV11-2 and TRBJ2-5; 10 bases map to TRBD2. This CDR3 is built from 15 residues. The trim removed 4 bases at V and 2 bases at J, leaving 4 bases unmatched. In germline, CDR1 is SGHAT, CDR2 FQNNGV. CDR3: CASSSRTSGQETQYF. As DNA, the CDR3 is TGTGCCAGCAGCTCTAGGACTAGCGGACAAGAGACCCAGTACTTC. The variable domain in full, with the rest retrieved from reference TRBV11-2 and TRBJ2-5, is EAGVAQSPRYKIIEKRQSVAFWCNPISGHATLYWYQQILGQGPKLLIQFQNNGVVDDSQLPKDRFSAERLKGVDSTLKIQPAKLEDSAVYLCASSSRTSGQETQYFGPGTRLLVL.